The source of this T cell receptor (beta chain) is a study of T cell repertoires in aging, cancer and after chemotherapy. Study-level results: Age-matched healthy donors had significantly more diverse, less clonal blood TCR repertoires than untreated cancer patients. Across the chemotherapy interval, each cancer cohort showed higher median generation probability, suggesting thymic rebound.

Trimming at V came to 5 bases and at J to 7 bases, leaving 7 bases not matched to a gene. The CDR3 sequence is 14 residues long. Germline V gene lookup returns CDR1 MNHNS and CDR2 SASEGT. Multiplex touch-down PCR with TRB-A/B primers amplified rearranged V-D-J TRB sequences. TCRdb re-called the multiplex PCR reads with MiXCR, one entry per CDR3 protein. The data contain about 1,400 distinct CDR3 sequences, just under 65% of them singletons. The template was genomic DNA from peripheral blood, not RNA. A word on this clonotype: What it binds is unknown.

The chain has TRBV6-1 and TRBJ1-4; 7 positions match TRBD1. Sequencing was carried out using blood. The receptor's source is a human donor with a blood cancer. The CDR3 DNA sequence: TGTGCCAGCAGTCGACAGGGACTTGGTGAAAAACTGTTTTTT. This codes for CASSRQGLGEKLFF.